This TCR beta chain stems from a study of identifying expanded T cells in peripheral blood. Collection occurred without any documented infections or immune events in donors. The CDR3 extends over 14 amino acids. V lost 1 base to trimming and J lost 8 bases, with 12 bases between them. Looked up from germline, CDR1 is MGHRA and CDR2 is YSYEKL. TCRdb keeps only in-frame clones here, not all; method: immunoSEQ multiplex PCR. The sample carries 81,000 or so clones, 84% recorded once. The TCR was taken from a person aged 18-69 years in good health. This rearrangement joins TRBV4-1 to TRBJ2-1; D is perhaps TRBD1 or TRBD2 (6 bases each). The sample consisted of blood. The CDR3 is CASSQVGGGHEQFF. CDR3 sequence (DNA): TGCGCCAGCAGCCAAGTGGGTGGGGGGCATGAGCAGTTCTTC.